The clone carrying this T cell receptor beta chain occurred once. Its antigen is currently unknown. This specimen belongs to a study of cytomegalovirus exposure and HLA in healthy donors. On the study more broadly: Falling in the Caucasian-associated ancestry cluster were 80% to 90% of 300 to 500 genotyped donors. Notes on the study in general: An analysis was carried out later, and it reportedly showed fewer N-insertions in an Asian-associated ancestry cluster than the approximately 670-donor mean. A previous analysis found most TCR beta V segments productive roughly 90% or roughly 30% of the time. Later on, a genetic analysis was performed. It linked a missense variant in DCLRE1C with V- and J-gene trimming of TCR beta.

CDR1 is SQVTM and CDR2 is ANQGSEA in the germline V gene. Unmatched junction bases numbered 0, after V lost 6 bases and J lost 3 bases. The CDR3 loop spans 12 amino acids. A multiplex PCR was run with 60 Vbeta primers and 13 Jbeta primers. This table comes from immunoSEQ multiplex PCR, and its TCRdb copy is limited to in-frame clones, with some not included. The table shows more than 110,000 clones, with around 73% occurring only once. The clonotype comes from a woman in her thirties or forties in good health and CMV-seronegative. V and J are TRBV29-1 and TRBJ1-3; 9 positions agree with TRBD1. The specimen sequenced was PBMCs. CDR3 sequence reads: CSVTGGGNTIYF. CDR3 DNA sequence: TGCAGCGTGACAGGGGGTGGAAACACCATATATTTT.